The next 15 T cell receptor beta chains were all read from a single sample in a study of shared clonotypes between healthy human individuals (dated by TCRdb to about 2020). Library method: the immunoSEQ multiplex PCR assay. Entries here come from immuneACCESS through TCRdb and include only in-frame sequences with V and J called. Some clones fail to appear in such tables; in the studies checked, an unresolved V gene covers under half of the shortfall, and the cause of the remainder is unknown. For this sample there are about 1 million clones; approximately 76% appear just once. The ten largest make up approximately 1.5% of the sample. What was sequenced was memory CD4+ T cells sorted from blood. In light of the paper, this sample's cell subset or site label describes: CD45RA-negative fraction. Source of these receptors: a man aged 18 to 30 in good health.

In regard to this clone: The same CDR3 can be traced to other DNA sequences in this sample. V and J are TRBV11-2 and TRBJ2-2; D may match TRBD1 or TRBD2 (5 bases each). CDR3 length equals 14 residues. V was pared by 1 base and J by 5 bases, with 8 bases between. CDR1 SGHAT and CDR2 FQNNGV come from the germline V gene. The CDR3 nucleotides read TGTGCCAGCAGCTTAGTTGGGGGTACCGGGGAGCTGTTTTTT. Translating it yields CASSLVGGTGELFF.

The sample holds one count of this clone. V and J are TRBV19 and TRBJ2-4, with 8 bases identical to TRBD2. V lost 5 bases, J lost 6 bases, and 12 bases stayed unmatched. The germline V gene has CDR1 LNHDA and CDR2 SQIVND (reference sequence). This CDR3 has 16 residues. CDR3 region: CASSPRGGERRNIQYF. The CDR3 bases are TGTGCCAGTAGTCCCCGGGGGGGAGAAAGAAGAAACATTCAGTACTTC.

The V call is TRBV21-1, the J call TRBJ2-1; the table names TRBD2, a call not compared with the DNA. TRBV21-1 is given as a pseudogene. The CDR3 runs to 15 residues. The CDR3 loop reads CASTLIKGGDHEQFF. The CDR3, as DNA: TGTGCCAGCACCTTGATCAAAGGGGGGGACCATGAGCAGTTCTTC.

Comments on this clone: Mismatch with germline at one junction end may stem from a read error. The chain joins TRBV14 to TRBJ2-1, with 12 bases matching TRBD2. Germline V gene sequence: CDR1 SGHDN, CDR2 FVKESK. The CDR3 spans 13 residues. The CDR3 sequence is CASSPGLAGTGVF. CDR3 bases: TGTGCCAGCAGCCCGGGACTAGCGGGTACGGGGGTCTTC.

The genes are TRBV5-4 and TRBJ2-1; 7 bases fit TRBD1. The CDR3 sequence is 15 residues long. Germline V lookup: CDR1 SGHNT, CDR2 YYREEE (reference sequence). V lost 4 bases to trimming and J lost 6 bases; unmatched junction nucleotides: 10. CDR3 in DNA: TGTGCCAGCAGCGTACGGACAGGAGGATCCAATGAGCAGTTCTTC. Encoded protein: CASSVRTGGSNEQFF. Filled out from reference TRBV5-4 and TRBJ2-1, the complete variable domain reads ETGVTQSPTHLIKTRGQQVTLRCSSQSGHNTVSWYQQALGQGPQFIFQYYREEENGRGNFPPRFSGLQFPNYSSELNVNALELDDSALYLCASSVRTGGSNEQFFGPGTRLTVL.

A few counts support this clone. This chain uses TRBV6-4 with TRBJ1-1, with unresolved D. Germline CDR1 reads MRHNA; CDR2 reads SNTAGT. The CDR3 sequence is 14 residues long. V was trimmed by 8 bases and J by 0 bases, leaving 13 bases between them. CDR3 bases: TGTGCCAGCCGGCTGTCCGCAATGAACACTGAAGCTTTCTTT. It codes for CASRLSAMNTEAFF.

The chain couples TRBV6-1 to TRBJ2-3, with D hard to call. Germline V lookup: CDR1 MNHNS, CDR2 SASEGT. The CDR3 has 13 residues. With 4 bases removed from V and 4 bases from J, the gap between germline ends came to 9 bases. The CDR3 sequence is CASSGGKADTQYF. The CDR3 DNA reads as TGTGCCAGCAGTGGGGGTAAAGCAGATACGCAGTATTTT.

V and J are TRBV4-1 and TRBJ1-6, with D tentatively TRBD1 (6 bases). Between the trimmed V and J ends, which lost 1 base and 5 bases, there was a span of 9 bases. Looked up from germline, CDR1 is MGHRA and CDR2 is YSYEKL. This CDR3 is built from 15 residues. DNA of the CDR3: TGCGCCAGCAGCCAAGCTGACAGGAATAATTCACCCCTCCACTTT. It is translated as CASSQADRNNSPLHF.

The gene calls are TRBV7-2 and TRBJ2-2, with TRBD2 identical over 16 bases. The germline gives CDR1 SGHTA, CDR2 FQGNSA. The CDR3 has 15 amino acids. Trimming took 5 bases from V and 7 from J; bases not matched to a gene: 1. The CDR3 sequence is CASSGTSGRVGELFF. The CDR3, as DNA: TGTGCCAGCAGCGGGACTAGCGGGAGGGTCGGGGAGCTGTTTTTT.

The rearrangement uses TRBV9 and TRBJ2-3; D may be TRBD2 (6 bases). Germline CDR1 SGDLS, CDR2 YYNGEE. The CDR3 is 15 residues long. Trimming shortened V by 4 bases and J by 8 bases, and 20 bases separated the two germline ends. CDR3 loop: CASSFRDSSSVTQYF. The CDR3 DNA is TGTGCCAGCAGCTTCCGGGACTCCTCCTCCGTTACGCAGTATTTT.

The chain combines TRBV25-1 with TRBJ2-4, with D hard to call. Germline lookup yields CDR1 MGHDK and CDR2 SYGVNS. V lost 4 bases, J lost 5 bases, and 12 bases lay in between. CDR3 length: 14 residues. The CDR3 here is CASSGFDRQNIQYF. The CDR3 coding sequence is TGTGCCAGCAGTGGTTTCGACCGACAAAACATTCAGTACTTC.

V and J are TRBV11-3 and TRBJ1-1; 7 bases agree with TRBD1. Germline V lookup: CDR1 SGHNT, CDR2 YENEEA. The ends lost 4 bases at V and 3 bases at J; junction bases unmatched: 14. The CDR3 has 17 amino acids. CDR3 DNA: TGTGCCAGCAGCTCCGAGGGGGCGCTAACCCAATACACTGAAGCTTTCTTT. This sequence encodes CASSSEGALTQYTEAFF.

Only a few counts were recorded for this clone. The V call is TRBV9, the J call TRBJ2-7; D is undetermined. Trimming took 1 base from V and 2 from J, leaving 7 bases between them. Germline assignment: CDR1 SGDLS and CDR2 YYNGEE. This CDR3 contains 13 residues. The CDR3 spells CASSVNVAYEQYF. The CDR3 nucleotides read TGTGCCAGCAGCGTAAACGTAGCCTACGAGCAGTACTTC.

The chain carries TRBV5-4 and TRBJ1-4; possible D gene TRBD1, 6 bases. Trimming removed 3 bases at V and 8 bases at J, with 17 bases between. This CDR3 is 15 amino acids long. CDR1 is SGHNT and CDR2 is YYREEE in the germline V gene (reference sequence). The DNA of the CDR3 is TGTGCCAGCAGCTCGGTGGATGCCGGACAGGAAAAACTGTTTTTT. Its translation is CASSSVDAGQEKLFF. Drawing the rest from reference TRBV5-4 and TRBJ1-4, the complete variable domain is ETGVTQSPTHLIKTRGQQVTLRCSSQSGHNTVSWYQQALGQGPQFIFQYYREEENGRGNFPPRFSGLQFPNYSSELNVNALELDDSALYLCASSSVDAGQEKLFFGSGTQLSVL.

This clone was detected once. The genes are TRBV7-3 and TRBJ2-1; the D gene is possibly TRBD2 (6 bases). The CDR3 has 13 residues. The V end was cut by 2 bases, the J end by 12 bases, with 14 bases between. Per germline, CDR1 SGHTA and CDR2 FQGTGA. The CDR3 is CASSLGEGRSQFF. For the CDR3, the DNA is TGTGCCAGCAGCTTAGGAGAAGGGAGGTCGCAGTTCTTC.